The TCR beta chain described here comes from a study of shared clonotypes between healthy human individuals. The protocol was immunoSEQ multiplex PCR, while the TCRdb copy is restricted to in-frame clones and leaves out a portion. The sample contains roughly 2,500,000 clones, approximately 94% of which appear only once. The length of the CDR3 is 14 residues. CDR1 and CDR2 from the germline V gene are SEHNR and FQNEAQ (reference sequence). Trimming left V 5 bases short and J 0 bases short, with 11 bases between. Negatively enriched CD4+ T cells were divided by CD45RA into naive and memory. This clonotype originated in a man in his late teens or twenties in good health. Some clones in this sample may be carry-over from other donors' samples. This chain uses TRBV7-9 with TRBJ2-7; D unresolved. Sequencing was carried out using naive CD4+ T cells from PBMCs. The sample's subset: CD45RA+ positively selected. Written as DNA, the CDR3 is TGTGCCAGCAGCCCCCGCCGACACTCCTACGAGCAGTACTTC. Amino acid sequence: CASSPRRHSYEQYF.